Sequencing of this T cell receptor beta chain was carried out in a study of cytomegalovirus exposure and HLA in healthy donors (dated by TCRdb to 2016 to 2017). Some background on the complete study: An earlier analysis of fewer than 750 of the donors reported 250 to 350 Gb of sequence data and around 100 million unique TCR beta sequences obtained from 180 million or so T cells. The study profiled the T cell repertoires of 666 subjects by immunosequencing and related them to cytomegalovirus serostatus. Donor age, sex, ethnicity and CMV serostatus were compiled together with the repertoire data. A later genetic analysis used genome-wide SNP genotypes for about 60% of the roughly 700 donors, treating that subset as a discovery cohort. The number of typed donors differed by locus: about 620-640 for A, B, C, DRB1 and DQB1; 522 for DQA1; approximately 600 for DPA1; and around 490 for DPB1. All discovery cohort repertoires had been generated on a single sequencing platform. About five DR-DQ haplotypes were treated as single units for association and clustering because of strong linkage in the cohort. In the later analysis, no new phenotypic data were used to find candidate immune exposures; instead, reliance was placed on TCR beta sequences and their occurrence across donors. A separate validation cohort of roughly 120 different subjects was used in addition to the roughly 640-subject first cohort. An early release covering roughly 640 HLA-typed donors comprised about 320 gigabases of sequencing data and tens of millions of unique TCR sequences. Among approximately 370 genotyped donors of the cohort, an average of approximately 200,000 unique TCR beta nucleotide sequences was sequenced per donor, of which about 20% were non-productive. Class I and class II HLA loci were covered by the typing at four-digit resolution. An earlier analysis of approximately 630 of the donors applied high-throughput TCR beta sequencing to assess whether each TCR beta V gene segment acted as functional or pseudogenic. In a later analysis, previously published TCR beta repertoires from 670 or so donors were re-analyzed and high-resolution HLA genotyping was added so that TCR occurrence patterns could be studied. The study aimed to test whether signatures of past pathogen exposure could be identified by cataloging public T cell receptors. Among the approximately 420 genotyped donors, around 81% belonged to the genetic ancestry cluster associated with self-reported Caucasian donors. To predict cytomegalovirus infection status, the study brought together high-throughput TCR immunosequencing, statistical association of individual TCRs with disease status, and machine learning. What the work shows at the level of the full study, not this receptor alone: Some IMGT-functional V segments, including TRBV6-2 and TRBV6-3, could not be distinguished by the 87-base-pair reads and were therefore excluded. Most CMV-associated TCR beta chains appeared to be HLA-restricted in a later analysis, and the HLA associations seemed to be driven largely by CMV exposure. Over 15 rarely observed V segments, including chromosome 9 orphons, were excluded from the earlier analysis of several hundred of the donors because counts were too low. Strong co-occurrence of HLA alleles, especially DR and DQ, made assigning TCR associations to individual alleles difficult. Broadly in line with IMGT annotations, most TCR beta V segments showed up in productive rearrangements about 90% or about 30% of the time in an earlier analysis of some 590 of the donors. The authors suggested that the approach could potentially be extended to other disease states and immunological phenotypes. Several of the top co-occurrence clusters appeared to be linked to parvovirus B19, influenza, CMV and Epstein-Barr virus, according to a later analysis. Because some donors lacked HLA typing at each locus, the association tests relied only on the typed subset. According to a later analysis, TCR association rates differed among HLA loci, with DRB1 alleles showing the most associated TCRs and HLA-C alleles showing the fewest. The cohort was sequenced for TCR beta chains only, and without alpha or paired-chain data the features that could be detected were limited. Linkage disequilibrium might explain the correlated functional status among segregating V segments, but an unknown experimental factor could not be ruled out. A group of highly shared sequence variants was considered likely to be a technical artifact of the sequencing pipeline. A later analysis found that HLA-associated TCR beta chains were more clonally expanded and had lower generation probabilities than equally common non-associated chains. Sequencing depth was assumed to be roughly uniform across donors in the presence/absence analyses, though that assumption may not hold. V-gene and J-gene trimming of TCR beta chains was associated with a missense DCLRE1C variant in a later genetic analysis, and the association was replicated in an independent cohort. Most TCR sequences were observed very rarely across donors, whereas some public TCRs were present in many individuals. At a false discovery rate of 0.05, a later analysis linked 15,000 to 20,000 TCR beta sequences to specific HLA alleles. The only immune exposure information available for the cohort was CMV serostatus. A further reported finding was that TCR beta sequences accurately predicted the HLA-A and HLA-B alleles for most subjects in the first cohort. In the study, approximately 160 TCR beta chains were listed as associated with cytomegalovirus. In both the original and validation cohorts, the classifier was reported to diagnose cytomegalovirus status with high specificity and sensitivity. According to a later genetic analysis, donors in an Asian-associated ancestry cluster had fewer N-insertions in productive TCRs than the roughly 700-donor mean. In vitro tests confirmed that three of the cytomegalovirus-associated TCR beta chains recognize cytomegalovirus antigens.

In total, roughly 670 healthy bone marrow donors made up the cohort. All cohort members were sampled while nominally healthy, although unrecorded immune exposures were likely present. The donor tested CMV seronegative and was one of the 352 seronegative cohort members. A peripheral blood sample was collected from each donor, and TCR beta sequencing was performed on peripheral blood mononuclear cells. Genomic DNA was extracted from the blood cell samples with the Qiagen DNeasy Blood Extraction Kit. The library was produced with the immunoSEQ multiplex PCR assay. The multiplex PCR relied on a mix of 60 forward primers for TCR Vbeta segments and 13 reverse primers for TCR Jbeta segments. The CDR3 region of rearranged TCR beta genes was amplified from genomic DNA by a multiplex PCR assay. On the Illumina HiSeq System, the amplified TCR beta libraries were sequenced as 87-base-pair reads. The source study handled its data this way. In a later analysis, 77 million or so unique TCR beta chains were counted across the approximately 640 repertoires, and approximately 11 million of these chains were shared by at least two donors. To remove PCR and sequencing errors, raw reads were error-corrected and collapsed into unique sequences using a nearest-neighbor algorithm that merged closely related sequences. To assign V, D and J gene segments, CDR3 sequences were aligned to IMGT reference sequences. For a sequence to be retained, a match of at least six nucleotides was required to both a V gene segment and a J gene segment. A rearrangement counted as productive if the CDR3 had no stop codons and remained in frame with V and J, and every other rearrangement counted as non-productive. CDR3 was defined by IMGT convention, running from the second conserved V-encoded cysteine to the conserved J-encoded phenylalanine. Sequences without an unambiguous match to a single V gene segment were excluded from the earlier analysis of 450 to 650 of the donors. In an earlier analysis of approximately 500 of the donors, a V segment was called functional when productive rearrangements were above 56.7%, and segregating when the standard deviation between donors exceeded 5%. A statistical classification framework was developed to diagnose cytomegalovirus status using the catalog of TCR beta chain sequences. V and J gene assignment, in a later analysis, came from comparing TCR nucleotide sequences with IMGT/GENE-DB human TR gene sequences. In a later analysis, CDR3 sequences and most-parsimonious VDJ recombination scenarios were assigned using the TCRdist pipeline. In a later analysis, each TCR beta chain was defined by its CDR3 amino acid sequence together with its V-gene family, and reads without a unique V-gene family were excluded. To address suspected cross-contamination and a sequencing artifact, a later analysis removed a few hundred highly shared, low-generation-probability nucleotide sequences. In a later analysis, a clonal expansion index for each public chain was calculated from normalized within-repertoire ranks of inferred template counts. A later analysis computed generation probabilities with a VDJ recombination model fitted to out-of-frame rearrangements, and checked the results against IGoR. In a later analysis, TCR-TCR, TCR-HLA and TCR-CMV co-occurrence was scored with hypergeometric tests, and a repertoire-size bias correction was applied to TCR pairs. A later analysis estimated false discovery rates by permuting HLA or CMV assignments 20 times. In a later analysis, co-occurring TCRs were grouped using DBSCAN, with TCRdist sequence similarity added in when clustering inside HLA-allele-positive subsets. For co-occurrence clustering, repertoires with fewer than 30,000 or more than 120,000 public chains were excluded, along with 4 to 6 repertoires with anomalous nucleotide sharing. Not all clones reach the TCRdb copy of this immuneACCESS table, which keeps in-frame sequences only. Checked studies attribute under half of the gap to unresolved V genes and leave the rest unexplained. V, J and clone size reflect that table, while D and trimming were determined from the DNA. Present in this sample are 65,000 to 95,000 clones, roughly 82% of which were seen just once. The ten largest clones add up to 9.5% to 15% of the sample.

Counted from cysteine to phenylalanine, this CDR3 has 13 amino acids. The retained sequence is limited to the CDR3, 39 bases, with the frame set at the first base. V is reduced by 1 base and J by 7 bases, leaving a spacing of 11 bases between them. CDR1 and CDR2 were assigned from the germline V gene as SGHRS and YFSETQ. This clone was found a few times. Its cognate antigen has yet to be identified. Within one base of it there is no much larger clone, and no base qualities were kept. This sequence originates from a man in his 70s in good health and CMV-seronegative. This chain is built from TRBV5-1 and TRBJ1-1, with the D gene call left open. Source material: PBMCs. The DNA sequence is as follows: TGCGCCAGCAGCTTGTCCATAGGAGGTGAAGCTTTCTTT. The translation is CASSLSIGGEAFF.